This TCR beta chain was recovered during a study of T cell responses to AZD1222 COVID-19 vaccine. On this clone: In the same sample, other DNA sequences code for this CDR3.

Some clones are missing from TCRdb's copy, which holds only in-frame ones; the method was immunoSEQ multiplex PCR. This table has some 280,000 clones, about 94% appearing once. The germline V gene encodes CDR1 MDHEN and CDR2 SYDVKM. Losses at the gene ends were 5 bases for V and 4 bases for J; bases not matched to a gene: 3. This CDR3 comprises 14 residues. This chain joins TRBV28 and TRBJ1-5, with 9 bases lining up with TRBD1. This clonotype was sampled from an adult who received the AZD1222 COVID-19 vaccine. The sequenced sample was peripheral blood, obtained 28 days after the second AZD1222 dose. This CDR3 is CASSTGGGNQPQHF. The CDR3 DNA reads as TGTGCCAGCAGTACAGGGGGCGGAAATCAGCCCCAGCATTTT.